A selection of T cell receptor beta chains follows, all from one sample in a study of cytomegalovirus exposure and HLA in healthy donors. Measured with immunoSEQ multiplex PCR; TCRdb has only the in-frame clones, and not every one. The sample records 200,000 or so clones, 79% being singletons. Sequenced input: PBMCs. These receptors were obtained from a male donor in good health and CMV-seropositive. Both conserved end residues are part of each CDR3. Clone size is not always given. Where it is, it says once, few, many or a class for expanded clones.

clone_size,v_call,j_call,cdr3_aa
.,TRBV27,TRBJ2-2,CASSFDQVGAGELFF
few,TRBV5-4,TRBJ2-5,CASNKGGSGGAGETQYF
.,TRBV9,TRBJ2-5,CASSGPGTTQETQYF
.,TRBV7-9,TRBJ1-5,CASSPGQFNQPQHF
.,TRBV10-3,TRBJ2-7,CAISDGTGSYEQYF
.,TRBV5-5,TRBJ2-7,CASSVTDYEQYF
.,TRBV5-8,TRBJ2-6,CARYSQGVSGANVLTF
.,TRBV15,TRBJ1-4,CATSRGPTAATNEKLFF
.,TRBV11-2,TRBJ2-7,CASSFRREGLYEQYF
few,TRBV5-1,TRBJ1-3,CASRTGESHSGNTIYF
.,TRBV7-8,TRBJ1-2,CASSLKPNGYTF
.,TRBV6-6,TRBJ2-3,CASPPSAGVADTQYF
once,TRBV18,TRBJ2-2,CASSPSGRETGELFF
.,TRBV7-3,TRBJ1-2,CASSFGQGEWYGYTF
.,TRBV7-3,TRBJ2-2,CASSSQGRANTGELFF
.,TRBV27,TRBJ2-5,CASSPLGLAGVGETQYF
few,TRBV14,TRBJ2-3,CASSQVGSGSDTQYF
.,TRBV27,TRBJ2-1,CASSTMTSGRAGYNEQFF
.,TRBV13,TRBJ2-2,CASSRREGAGTGELFF
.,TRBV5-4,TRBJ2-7,CASSLGSRTGRRIGEQYF
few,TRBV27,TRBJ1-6,CASSLPGTARESPLHF
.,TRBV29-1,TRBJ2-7,CSVVGQNYEQYF
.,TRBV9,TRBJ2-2,CASSVVSGIFTGELFF
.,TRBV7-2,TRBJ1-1,CASSLRQNTEAFF
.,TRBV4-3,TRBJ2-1,CASSQDGGAGLAGGLNEQFF
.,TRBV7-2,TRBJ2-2,CASSLEWGRAGELFF
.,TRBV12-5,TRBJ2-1,CASAYATRDRGYEQFF
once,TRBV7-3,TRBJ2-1,CASIGGRGSYNEQFF
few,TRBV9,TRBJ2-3,CASSPRLSPVGDTQYF